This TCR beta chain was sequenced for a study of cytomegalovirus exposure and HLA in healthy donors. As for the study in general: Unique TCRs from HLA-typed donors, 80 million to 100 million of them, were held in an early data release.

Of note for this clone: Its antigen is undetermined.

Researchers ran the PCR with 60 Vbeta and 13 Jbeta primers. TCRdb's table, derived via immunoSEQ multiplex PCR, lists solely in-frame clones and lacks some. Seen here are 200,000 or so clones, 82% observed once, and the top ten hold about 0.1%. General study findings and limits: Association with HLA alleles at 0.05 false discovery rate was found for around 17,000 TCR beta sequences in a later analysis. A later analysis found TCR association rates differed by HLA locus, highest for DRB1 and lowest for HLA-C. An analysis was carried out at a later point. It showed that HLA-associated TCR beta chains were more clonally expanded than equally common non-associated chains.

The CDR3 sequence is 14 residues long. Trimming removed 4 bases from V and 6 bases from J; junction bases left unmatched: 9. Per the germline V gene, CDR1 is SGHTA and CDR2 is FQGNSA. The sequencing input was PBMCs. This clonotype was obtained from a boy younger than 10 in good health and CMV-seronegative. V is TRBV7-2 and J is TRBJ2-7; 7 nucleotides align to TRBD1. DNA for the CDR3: TGTGCCAGCAGCTCAACTGACAGGGATGGCGAGCAGTACTTC. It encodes CASSSTDRDGEQYF.